Listed here is a single T cell receptor beta chain. Its antigen is currently not known. Base quality data are lacking; no much larger clone is found one base away. The sample comes from a study of blood T cell repertoires in COVID-19 (dated by TCRdb to about 2020). General notes on the study: Collaborator samples came from the United States, Italy and Spain and covered acute and convalescent phases of COVID-19. The samples were drawn from the first 160 participants of the ongoing ImmuneRACE study and from some 1,300 subjects provided by 6 global collaborators. Where available, HLA class I and class II types were taken from metadata supplied by the sample provider and were not determined by assay-based typing. The sample metadata nearly always contained a de-identified subject ID, COVID-19 status, age in years and sex. The prospective study material was composed of cDNA or gDNA derived from T cells, B-cell-depleted T cells, or PBMCs. Deeply sampled blood TCRbeta repertoires from subjects exposed to, actively infected with, or recovered from COVID-19 were included in the dataset. A freely available public database, intended as a resource for researchers studying the immune response to SARS-CoV-2, is where the repertoires were released.

The collaborating institutions used their own protocols to collect whole blood in K2EDTA tubes. Collaborator samples were shipped for TCRbeta analysis as frozen whole blood, isolated PBMCs, or DNA extracted from either sample type. Overall study results and their limits: The quantity of clinical and demographic metadata differed by source and by participant and was supplied without curation.

TCRbeta CDR3 regions were amplified from genomic DNA using the immunoSEQ Assay, a bias-controlled multiplex PCR. In the original analysis: The number of nucleated cells in each sample was estimated by amplification of reference gene primers within the assay. To quantify the absolute abundance of each unique TCRbeta CDR3 rearrangement, sequence reads were collapsed and filtered. Productive Simpson clonality was computed per sample as the square root of Simpson's diversity index over productive rearrangements. TCRdb took this table from immuneACCESS and kept in-frame rearrangements with V and J called. Such tables lack part of the clones; where checked against another copy, unresolved V genes explain under half of the gap, and the rest is unexplained. V and J calls and clone size follow that table, whereas D and trimming were derived from the DNA. The sample yields about 100,000 clones; approximately 84% were counted once. The top ten constitute 7.4% of the sample.

The CDR3 goes from the cysteine to the phenylalanine over 17 residues. Just CDR3 DNA is preserved here, 51 bases in frame from base 1. Between the V and J ends, shortened by 3 bases and 10 bases respectively, the junction contains 24 bases. CDR1 and CDR2 (MGHRA, YSYEKL) derive from the germline V gene. Sequencing used peripheral blood. The rearranged segments are TRBV4-1 and TRBJ1-4; TRBD1 is a possible D gene, resting on 6 matching bases. This clonotype was obtained from a man aged 25 to 40 in a cohort sampled during active COVID-19. The CDR3 region reads CASSQDRHREGAGKLFF. The DNA is as follows: TGCGCCAGCAGCCAGGATCGACACAGGGAGGGAGCGGGAAAACTGTTTTTT.